This T cell receptor (beta chain) came from a study of tumour-infiltrating T cells in Burkitt lymphoma (dated by TCRdb to 2018 to 2021). Notes on the research overall: The Burkitt lymphoma cohort comprised some 82 patients and spanned all epidemiological subtypes of the disease. Clinical outcome was correlated with TCR repertoire data, and overall and progression-free survival were found to be predicted by productive clonality independently of established prognosticators, including age at diagnosis.

Including cysteine and phenylalanine, the CDR3 has 15 amino acids. The kept DNA is CDR3 alone, 45 bases in frame from the first base. V loses 4 bases of germline sequence and J loses 0 bases, and the interval between the two ends is 11 bases. The germline V gene (reference sequence) specifies SEHNR as CDR1 and FQNEAQ as CDR2. Study-wide findings and limitations: Numerous Burkitt lymphoma patients were found to share several public clonotypes, a finding suggesting shared tumour neoantigen selection that is absent from diffuse large B-cell lymphoma.

The library was made by the immunoSEQ multiplex PCR assay. The clones in this table, taken by TCRdb from immuneACCESS, are in-frame only. Not every clone is retained; where verified, under half of the shortfall comes from an unresolved V gene, and the cause of the rest is unknown. The sample table holds about 500 clones, of which 95% to 98% were seen once. The ten most abundant clones make up about 6.9% of the sample. Notes on this clone: The clone's antigen remains unknown. No much larger clone exists at a distance of one base, and base qualities are not known.

The clonotype originates from a human donor with Burkitt lymphoma. The receptor chain draws on TRBV7-9 and TRBJ2-3; perhaps TRBD2 is the D gene, with 5 bases matching. The sequenced material came from tumor tissue. The DNA sequence is TGTGCCAGCAGCTATGGTTCGGGGAGCACAGATACGCAGTATTTT. Its translation reads: CASSYGSGSTDTQYF.